The 12 T cell receptor beta chains below were found in one sample sequenced in a study of CD8+ T cells in alopecia areata. This sample's treatment: oral pan-JAK inhibitor, 5-10 mg twice daily. It was cDNA, reverse transcribed from extracted RNA, that served as the sequencing template. The protocol was immunoSEQ multiplex PCR, while the TCRdb copy is restricted to in-frame clones and leaves out a portion. The data hold about 140,000 clones, with 86% observed a single time. The specimen comprised CD8+ T cells sorted from blood, sampled at week 4, from a patient treated with tofacitinib. These TCRs come from a human donor with alopecia areata.

The chain joins TRBV25-1 to TRBJ2-1, with D unresolved. The CDR3 loop spans 12 amino acids. Germline CDR1 MGHDK, CDR2 SYGVNS. The V gene lost 7 bases and the J gene lost 2 bases, with 6 bases spanning the gap. The CDR3: CASNTAYNEQFF. In DNA, the CDR3 is TGTGCCAGCAACACAGCCTACAATGAGCAGTTCTTC.

V usage is TRBV7-9 and J usage is TRBJ2-1; D unclear. Germline V gene data show CDR1 as SEHNR and CDR2 as FQNEAQ (reference sequence). The V end was cut by 6 bases, the J end by 2 bases, with 5 bases between. CDR3 size: 12 residues. The CDR3 DNA reads as TGTGCCAGCAGTAGGGCCTACAATGAGCAGTTCTTC. Protein product: CASSRAYNEQFF. Looking up the rest from reference TRBV7-9 and TRBJ2-1 gives the full variable domain: DTGVSQNPRHKITKRGQNVTFRCDPISEHNRLYWYRQTLGQGPEFLTYFQNEAQLEKSRLLSDRFSAERPKGSFSTLEIQRTEQGDSAMYLCASSRAYNEQFFGPGTRLTVL.

The V gene is TRBV7-9, the J gene TRBJ2-7; 10 bases fit TRBD1. J was trimmed by 5 bases and V by 4 bases; bases with no gene match: 14. The CDR3 has 17 amino acids. Germline assignment: CDR1 SEHNR and CDR2 FQNEAQ (reference sequence). CDR3 coding DNA: TGTGCCAGCAGCTATTTCGGGACAGGGGAAAACCAGGACGAGCAGTACTTC. It encodes CASSYFGTGENQDEQYF.

V and J are TRBV2 and TRBJ2-7, with D possibly being TRBD1 (5 bases). Trimming stripped 6 bases from V and 1 base from J, with 7 bases between. The germline gives CDR1 SNHLY, CDR2 FYNNEI. This CDR3 is built from 12 residues. CDR3 bases: TGTGCCAGCAGGGCAGGGTCCTACGAGCAGTACTTC. The encoded protein is CASRAGSYEQYF.

This rearrangement joins TRBV2 to TRBJ1-6; maybe TRBD1 (6 bases). V shed 4 bases and J shed 3 bases, with 19 bases lying between them. Per germline, CDR1 SNHLY and CDR2 FYNNEI. The CDR3 covers 18 residues. This CDR3 is CASSVTAGANIYNSPLHF. The CDR3 DNA follows: TGTGCCAGCAGTGTTACGGCGGGGGCCAACATCTATAATTCACCCCTCCACTTT.

The chain couples TRBV7-9 to TRBJ2-1; D is undetermined. The germline V and J ends were trimmed by 1 base and 14 bases, with 12 bases remaining between them. Germline-derived CDR1 and CDR2 are SEHNR and FQNEAQ (reference sequence). CDR3 size: 12 residues. The CDR3 spells CASSLEEYGEFF. CDR3 DNA sequence: TGTGCCAGCAGCTTAGAAGAGTATGGGGAGTTCTTC.

The rearrangement links TRBV9 to TRBJ2-1; 7 bases are a match to TRBD2. V gave up 0 bases and J gave up 5 bases; unmatched junction bases: 14. Germline CDR1 reads SGDLS; CDR2 reads YYNGEE. The CDR3 covers 18 residues. The CDR3 bases are TGTGCCAGCAGCGTAGGTTTTGCGGTTCGGCTAGCGGACAATGAGCAGTTCTTC. It yields the protein CASSVGFAVRLADNEQFF. The full variable domain, rest sourced from reference TRBV9 and TRBJ2-1, is DSGVTQTPKHLITATGQRVTLRCSPRSGDLSVYWYQQSLDQGLQFLIQYYNGEERAKGNILERFSAQQFPDLHSELNLSSLELGDSALYFCASSVGFAVRLADNEQFFGPGTRLTVL.

The chain employs TRBV2 and TRBJ2-7; D remains ambiguous. Per germline, CDR1 SNHLY and CDR2 FYNNEI. This CDR3 is built from 12 residues. Trimming removed 8 bases at V and 0 bases at J, with 8 bases between. CDR3 DNA: TGTGCCAGCTATAGGAGCTCCTACGAGCAGTACTTC. Amino acids: CASYRSSYEQYF.

The chain recombines TRBV7-2 with TRBJ2-1; D gene uncertain. V lost 0 bases and J lost 6, with 9 bases in between. The CDR3 is 14 residues long. Germline V gene data show CDR1 as SGHTA and CDR2 as FQGNSA. CDR3 nucleotides: TGTGCCAGCAGCTTAGCGGGTTTGGGCAATGAGCAGTTCTTC. It is translated as CASSLAGLGNEQFF.

CDR3 nucleotides: TGTGCCAGCAGCTTGCCGGGACTCTACAATGAGCAGTTCTTC. Encoded protein: CASSLPGLYNEQFF. This chain uses TRBV7-2 with TRBJ2-1; the D gene is possibly TRBD2 (6 bases). Germline V gives CDR1 SGHTA, CDR2 FQGNSA. Trimming shortened V by 3 bases and J by 3 bases, and 9 bases separated the two germline ends. CDR3 length: 14 residues.

CDR3 residues: CASSVRGGPSHEQYF. CDR3 nucleotide sequence: TGTGCCAGCAGCGTTCGGGGAGGGCCGAGCCACGAGCAGTACTTC. V and J are TRBV7-9 and TRBJ2-7; 7 nucleotides align to TRBD2. The CDR3 consists of 15 residues. The germline V gene has CDR1 SEHNR and CDR2 FQNEAQ (reference sequence). Losses at the gene ends were 5 bases for V and 5 bases for J; bases not matched to a gene: 12. The full variable domain, in which reference TRBV7-9 and TRBJ2-7 provide the parts outside the CDR3, is DTGVSQNPRHKITKRGQNVTFRCDPISEHNRLYWYRQTLGQGPEFLTYFQNEAQLEKSRLLSDRFSAERPKGSFSTLEIQRTEQGDSAMYLCASSVRGGPSHEQYFGPGTRLTVT.

J is TRBJ2-1 and V is TRBV7-9, with 9 positions matching TRBD2. This CDR3 has 15 residues. Germline V gene sequence: CDR1 SEHNR, CDR2 FQNEAQ (reference sequence). Trimming at V came to 4 bases and at J to 4 bases, leaving 5 bases not matched to a gene. The CDR3 here is CASSSLAGMYNEQFF. As DNA, the CDR3 is TGTGCCAGCAGCTCTCTAGCGGGAATGTACAATGAGCAGTTCTTC.